This T cell receptor (beta chain) was obtained from a study of T cell responses to AZD1222 COVID-19 vaccine. A word on this clone: Antigen unknown.

V shed 2 bases and J shed 6 bases, with 11 bases lying between them. The CDR3 totals 13 residues. Germline-derived CDR1 and CDR2 are MNHNS and SASEGT. Notes on the study in general: Donors were chiefly white British, with a greater number of females, and clonal diversity was perhaps underestimated. Only a handful of AZD1222 recipients, more than five in all, had baseline seropositivity.

Here immunoSEQ multiplex PCR was the method, and the copy in TCRdb shows in-frame clones only, minus some. Of roughly 100,000 clones in the sample, 70% to 90% were seen once. The sequencing used peripheral blood, collected on day 0 of AZD1222 vaccination. The chain recombines TRBV6-1 with TRBJ2-7; D may be TRBD1 (6 bases). The receptor was isolated from an adult in good health. This CDR3 is CASSEQGTGEQYF. The CDR3 nucleotides are TGTGCCAGCAGTGAACAGGGGACCGGCGAGCAGTACTTC.